Listed here are 3 T cell receptor beta chains from one sample, sequenced in a study of T cells in Graves' hyperthyroidism and ophthalmopathy. Using RNA transcripts as the source, TCR beta CDR3 regions were amplified. The HTBI primer set served for first-round RT-PCR of the TCR CDR3. TCRdb independently ran MiXCR on the multiplex PCR reads; one entry per CDR3 protein. The sample holds hundreds of thousands of distinct CDR3 sequences, less than 20% seen once. Sequencing was done on a sample of blood. The receptors were gathered from a woman between 18 and 29 years old with Graves' hyperthyroidism.

This clonotype was detected many times. The chain has TRBV7-2 and TRBJ1-2; 7 nucleotides align to TRBD1. CDR1 and CDR2 from the germline V gene are SGHTA and FQGNSA. V gave up 1 base and J gave up 7 bases; unmatched junction bases: 6. The CDR3 consists of 14 residues. This CDR3 is CASSLGGGGLGYTF. CDR3 nucleotide sequence: TGTGCCAGCAGCTTAGGTGGAGGGGGCCTTGGCTACACCTTC.

This clonotype has only a few counts. V and J are TRBV6-2 or TRBV6-3 and TRBJ1-5, with D unclear. CDR3 size: 16 residues. V was pared by 1 base and J by 7 bases, with 17 bases between. CDR1 and CDR2 (germline): MNHEY, SVGEGT. The CDR3 protein is CASSYFPRDGNQPQHF. The DNA of the CDR3 is TGTGCCAGCAGTTACTTCCCCCGGGATGGGAACCAGCCCCAGCATTTT.

The chain uses TRBV30 and TRBJ2-1, with D unclear. Germline lookup yields CDR1 GTSNPN and CDR2 SVGIG (reference sequence). Trimming shortened V by 1 base and J by 7 bases, and 17 bases separated the two germline ends. There are 15 residues in the CDR3. CDR3 loop: CAWSDKWKALNEQFF. The CDR3 nucleotides are TGTGCCTGGAGTGATAAATGGAAGGCGTTAAATGAGCAGTTCTTC. The variable domain in full, completed from reference TRBV30 and TRBJ2-1, reads SQTIHQWPATLVQPVGSPLSLECTVEGTSNPNLYWYRQAAGRGLQLLFYSVGIGQISSEVPQNLSASRPQDRQFILSSKKLLLSDSGFYLCAWSDKWKALNEQFFGPGTRLTVL.